A single TCR beta chain is shown here with its context. What it binds is unknown. Germline V lookup: CDR1 SGHRS, CDR2 YFSETQ. Trimming stripped 4 bases from V and 3 bases from J, with 11 bases between. The CDR3 is 14 amino acids. This specimen belongs to a study of a mutant IDH1 vaccine in newly diagnosed glioma. Study at large: Patients' prior therapy spanned radiotherapy, temozolomide, or both; most underwent both.

The assay was immunoSEQ multiplex PCR, and TCRdb's table has in-frame clones only and misses some. The data hold roughly 70,000 clones, with around 85% observed a single time. Findings and limits, study-wide: There were vaccine-induced immune responses in just over 90% of the patients.

The time point was: week 11, during vaccination. Each dose of the vaccine consisted of 300 ug of mutant IDH1 20-mer peptide, with topical imiquimod. The chain has TRBV5-1 and TRBJ1-3; no firm D call. This specimen was PBMCs, taken from a glioma patient whose treatment included an IDH1 peptide vaccine. The sequence derives from a woman aged 50 to 60 with glioma. For the CDR3, the DNA is TGCGCCAGCAGCCCGGAGGGCCGTGGAAACACCATATATTTT. Translated, it gives CASSPEGRGNTIYF.